This T cell receptor beta chain was identified in a study of cytomegalovirus exposure and HLA in healthy donors. Study-wide points: Later examination showed HLA-associated TCR beta chains had greater clonal expansion than equally common others. Earlier results showed most TCR beta V segments being productive about 90% or about 30% of the time.

Healthy bone marrow donors made up the donor group. PCR used 60 Vbeta primers and 13 Jbeta primers. Sequencing used immunoSEQ multiplex PCR; TCRdb keeps in-frame clones, though not all of them. The data show 140,000 or so clones, roughly 70% seen once. The CDR3 is 15 residues long. The germline CDR1 and CDR2 sequences are MNHEY and SVGAGI. With 5 bases removed from V and 5 bases from J, the gap between germline ends came to 15 bases. About this clone: Its matching antigen is unknown.

The specimen sequenced was PBMCs. This TCR was recovered from a man aged 55 to 70 in good health and CMV-seronegative. The genes are TRBV6-5 and TRBJ1-4, with a possible D match to TRBD1 (6 bases). CDR3 amino acids: CASSPQGRKNEKLFF. The CDR3 region has the DNA TGTGCCAGCAGTCCACAGGGCAGAAAGAATGAAAAACTGTTTTTT.